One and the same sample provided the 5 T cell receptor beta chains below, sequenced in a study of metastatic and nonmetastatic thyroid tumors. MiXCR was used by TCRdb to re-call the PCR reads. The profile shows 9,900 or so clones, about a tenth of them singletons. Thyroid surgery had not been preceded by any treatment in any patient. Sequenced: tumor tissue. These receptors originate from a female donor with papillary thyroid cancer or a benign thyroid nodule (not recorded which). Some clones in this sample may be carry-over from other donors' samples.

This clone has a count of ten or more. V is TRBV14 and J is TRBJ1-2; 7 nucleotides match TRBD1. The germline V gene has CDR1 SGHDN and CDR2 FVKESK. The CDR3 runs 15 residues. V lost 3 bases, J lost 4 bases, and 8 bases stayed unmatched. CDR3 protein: CASSQIQGFGYGYTF. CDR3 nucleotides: TGTGCCAGCAGCCAGATACAGGGGTTTGGCTATGGCTACACCTTC.

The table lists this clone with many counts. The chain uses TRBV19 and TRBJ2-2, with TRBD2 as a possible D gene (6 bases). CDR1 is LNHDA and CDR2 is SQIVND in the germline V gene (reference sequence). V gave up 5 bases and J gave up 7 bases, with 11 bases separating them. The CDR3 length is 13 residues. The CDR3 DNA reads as TGTGCCAGTAGTGGGGGGATCCACGGGGAGCTGTTTTTT. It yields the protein CASSGGIHGELFF.

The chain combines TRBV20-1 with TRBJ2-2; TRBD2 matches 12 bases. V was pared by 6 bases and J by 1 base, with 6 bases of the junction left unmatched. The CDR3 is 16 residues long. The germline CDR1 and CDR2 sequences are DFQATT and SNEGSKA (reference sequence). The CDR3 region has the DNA TGCAGTGCCCGGACTAGCGGGGTCGGGAACACCGGGGAGCTGTTTTTT. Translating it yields CSARTSGVGNTGELFF.

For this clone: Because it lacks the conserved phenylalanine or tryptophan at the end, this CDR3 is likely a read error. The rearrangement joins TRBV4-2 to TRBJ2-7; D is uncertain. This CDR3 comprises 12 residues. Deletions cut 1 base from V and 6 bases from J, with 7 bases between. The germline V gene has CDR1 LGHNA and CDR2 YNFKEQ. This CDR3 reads CASSQGWGEQYS. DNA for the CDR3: TGTGCCAGCAGCCAAGGTTGGGGCGAGCAGTACTCT.

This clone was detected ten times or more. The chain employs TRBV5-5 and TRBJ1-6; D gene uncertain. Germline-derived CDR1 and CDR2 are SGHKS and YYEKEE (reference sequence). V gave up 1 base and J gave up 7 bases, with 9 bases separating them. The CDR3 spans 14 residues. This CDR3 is CASSLTAINSPLHF. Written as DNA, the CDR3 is TGTGCCAGCAGCTTGACAGCAATCAATTCACCCCTCCACTTT.